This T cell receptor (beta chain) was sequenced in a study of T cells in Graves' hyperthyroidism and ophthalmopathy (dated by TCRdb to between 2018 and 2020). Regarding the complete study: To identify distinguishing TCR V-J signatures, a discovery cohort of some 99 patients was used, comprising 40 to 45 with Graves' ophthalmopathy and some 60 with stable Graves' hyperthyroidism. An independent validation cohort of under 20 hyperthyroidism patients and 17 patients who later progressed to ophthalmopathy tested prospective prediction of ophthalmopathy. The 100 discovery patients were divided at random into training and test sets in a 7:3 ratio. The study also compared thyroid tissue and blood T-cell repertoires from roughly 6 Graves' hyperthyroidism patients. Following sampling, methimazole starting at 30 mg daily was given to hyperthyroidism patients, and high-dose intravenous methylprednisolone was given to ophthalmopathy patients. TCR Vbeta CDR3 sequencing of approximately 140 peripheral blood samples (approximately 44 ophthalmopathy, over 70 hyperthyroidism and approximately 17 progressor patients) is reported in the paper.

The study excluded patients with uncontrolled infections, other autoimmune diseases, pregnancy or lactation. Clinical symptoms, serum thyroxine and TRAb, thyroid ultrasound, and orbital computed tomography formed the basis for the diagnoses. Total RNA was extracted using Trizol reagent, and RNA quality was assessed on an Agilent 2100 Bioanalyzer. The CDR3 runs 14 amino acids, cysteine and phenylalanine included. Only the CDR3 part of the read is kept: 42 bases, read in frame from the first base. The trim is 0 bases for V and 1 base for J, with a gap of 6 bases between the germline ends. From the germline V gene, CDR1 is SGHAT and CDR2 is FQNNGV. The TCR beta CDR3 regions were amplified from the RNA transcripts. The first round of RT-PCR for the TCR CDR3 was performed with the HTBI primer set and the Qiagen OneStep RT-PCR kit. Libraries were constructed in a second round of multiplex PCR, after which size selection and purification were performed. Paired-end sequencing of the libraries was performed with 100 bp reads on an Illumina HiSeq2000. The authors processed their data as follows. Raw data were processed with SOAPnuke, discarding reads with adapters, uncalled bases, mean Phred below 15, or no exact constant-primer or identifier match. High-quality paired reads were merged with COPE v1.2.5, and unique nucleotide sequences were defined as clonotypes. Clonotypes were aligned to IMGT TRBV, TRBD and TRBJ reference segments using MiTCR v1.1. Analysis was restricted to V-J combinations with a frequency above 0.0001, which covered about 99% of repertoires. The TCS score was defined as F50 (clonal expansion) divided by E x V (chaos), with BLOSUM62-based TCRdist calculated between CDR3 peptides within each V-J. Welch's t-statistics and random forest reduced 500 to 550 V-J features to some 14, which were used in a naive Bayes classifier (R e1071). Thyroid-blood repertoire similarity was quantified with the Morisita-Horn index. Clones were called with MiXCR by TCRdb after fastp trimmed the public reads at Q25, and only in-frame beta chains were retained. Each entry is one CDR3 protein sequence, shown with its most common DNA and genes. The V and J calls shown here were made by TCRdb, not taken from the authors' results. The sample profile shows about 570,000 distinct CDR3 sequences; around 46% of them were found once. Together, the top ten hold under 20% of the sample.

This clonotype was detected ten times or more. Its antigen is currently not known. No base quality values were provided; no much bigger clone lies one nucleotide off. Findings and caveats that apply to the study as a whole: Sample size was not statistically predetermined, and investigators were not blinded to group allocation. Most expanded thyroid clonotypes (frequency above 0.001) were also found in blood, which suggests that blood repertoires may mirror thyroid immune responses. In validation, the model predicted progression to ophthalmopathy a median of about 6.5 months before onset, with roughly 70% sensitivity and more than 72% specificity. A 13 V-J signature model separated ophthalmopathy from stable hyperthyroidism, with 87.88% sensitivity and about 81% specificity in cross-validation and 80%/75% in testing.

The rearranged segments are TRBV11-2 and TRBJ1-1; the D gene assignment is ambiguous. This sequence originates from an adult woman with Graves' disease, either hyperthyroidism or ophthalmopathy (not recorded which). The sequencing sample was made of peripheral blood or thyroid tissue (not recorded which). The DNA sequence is TGTGCCAGCAGCTTAGAGGTGTCGAACACTGAAGCTTTCTTT. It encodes CASSLEVSNTEAFF.